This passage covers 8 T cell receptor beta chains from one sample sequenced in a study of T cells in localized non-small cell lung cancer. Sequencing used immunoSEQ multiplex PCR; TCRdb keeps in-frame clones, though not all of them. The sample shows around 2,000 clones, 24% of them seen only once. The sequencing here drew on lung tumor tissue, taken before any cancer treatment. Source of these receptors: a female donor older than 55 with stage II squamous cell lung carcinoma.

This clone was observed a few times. For the CDR3, the DNA is TGCAGCGACCGACAGGGATCCTACGAGCAGTACGTC. Translated, it gives CSDRQGSYEQYV. The rearrangement uses TRBV29-1 and TRBJ2-7; 7 bases align to TRBD1. This CDR3 is built from 12 residues. J gave up 1 base and V 7 bases, and 4 bases lay outside the gene matches. Germline CDR1 SQVTM, CDR2 ANQGSEA.

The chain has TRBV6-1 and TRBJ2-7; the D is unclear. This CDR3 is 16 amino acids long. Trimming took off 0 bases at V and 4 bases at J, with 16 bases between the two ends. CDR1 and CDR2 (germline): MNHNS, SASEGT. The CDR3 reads CASSEAAVNLDYEQYF. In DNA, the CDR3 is TGTGCCAGCAGTGAAGCAGCAGTGAACCTTGATTACGAGCAGTACTTC.

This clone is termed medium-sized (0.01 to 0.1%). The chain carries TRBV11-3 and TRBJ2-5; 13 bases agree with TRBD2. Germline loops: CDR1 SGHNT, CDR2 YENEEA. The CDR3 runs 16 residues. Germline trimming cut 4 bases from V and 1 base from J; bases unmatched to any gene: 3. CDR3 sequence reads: CASSSGTSGAQETQYF. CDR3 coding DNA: TGTGCCAGCAGCTCCGGGACTAGCGGGGCCCAAGAGACCCAGTACTTC.

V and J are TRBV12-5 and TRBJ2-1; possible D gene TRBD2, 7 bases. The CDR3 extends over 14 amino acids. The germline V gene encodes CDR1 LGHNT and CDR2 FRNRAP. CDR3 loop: CASNLGGVPNEQFF. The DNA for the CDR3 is TGTGCCAGCAACCTAGGGGGGGTGCCCAATGAGCAGTTCTTC.

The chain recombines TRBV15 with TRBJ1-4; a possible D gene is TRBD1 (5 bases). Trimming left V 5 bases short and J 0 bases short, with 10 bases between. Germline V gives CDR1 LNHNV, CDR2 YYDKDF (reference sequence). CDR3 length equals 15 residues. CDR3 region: CATSGGFTTNEKLFF. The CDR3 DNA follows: TGTGCCACCAGCGGGGGATTTACAACTAATGAAAAACTGTTTTTT.

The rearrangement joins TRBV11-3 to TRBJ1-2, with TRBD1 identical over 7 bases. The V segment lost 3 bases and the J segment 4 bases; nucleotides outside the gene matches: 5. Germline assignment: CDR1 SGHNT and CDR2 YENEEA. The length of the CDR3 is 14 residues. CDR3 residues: CASSLGAGGYGYTF. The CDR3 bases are TGTGCCAGCAGCTTGGGCGCAGGGGGCTATGGCTACACCTTC.

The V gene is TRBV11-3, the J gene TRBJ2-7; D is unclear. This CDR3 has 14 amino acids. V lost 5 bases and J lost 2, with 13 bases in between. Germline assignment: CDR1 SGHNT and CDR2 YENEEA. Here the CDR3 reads CASSPGGLPYEQYF. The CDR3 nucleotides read TGTGCCAGCAGCCCCGGCGGCCTGCCCTACGAGCAGTACTTC.

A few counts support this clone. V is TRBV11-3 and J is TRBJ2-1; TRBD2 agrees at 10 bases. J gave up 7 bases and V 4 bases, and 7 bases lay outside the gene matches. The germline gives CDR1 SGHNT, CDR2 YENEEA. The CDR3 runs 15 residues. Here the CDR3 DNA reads TGTGCCAGCAGCTCCTGGACTAGCGGAGGGAATGAGCAGTTCTTC. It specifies CASSSWTSGGNEQFF.